What follows are 27 T cell receptor beta chains derived from one specimen sequenced in a study of blood T cell repertoires in COVID-19. The protocol was immunoSEQ multiplex PCR, while the TCRdb copy is restricted to in-frame clones and leaves out a portion. Altogether roughly 150,000 clones are present, about 83% being singletons, with the ten largest covering less than 3.5%. The sample was peripheral blood. The receptors were gathered from an elderly woman with COVID-19, enrolled during active disease.

CDR3 in DNA: TGTGCCAGTAGTATCGCAGGGGGCACTGAAGCTTTCTTT. The encoded protein is CASSIAGGTEAFF. The chain recombines TRBV19 with TRBJ1-1, with 7 bases identical to TRBD1. With 3 bases clipped from V and 4 bases from J, the junction kept 2 bases outside the gene matches. Germline lookup yields CDR1 LNHDA and CDR2 SQIVND (reference sequence). The CDR3 has 13 amino acids.

DNA of the CDR3: TGTGCCGTCAGAGGGGACAGCTGGGGTACTGAAGCTTTCTTT. Amino acids: CAVRGDSWGTEAFF. This chain joins TRBV7-9 and TRBJ1-1; 7 nucleotides agree with TRBD1. CDR3 size: 14 residues. The V gene's germline CDR1 is SEHNR and CDR2 FQNEAQ (reference sequence). Germline trimming cut 11 bases from V and 5 bases from J; bases unmatched to any gene: 14.

This clone was seen a single time. The CDR3, as DNA: TGCGCCAGCACCCTGGGGCTGGATGGCAATCAGCCCCAGCATTTT. Encoded protein: CASTLGLDGNQPQHF. The rearrangement joins TRBV5-1 to TRBJ1-5; TRBD1 might be the D (5 bases). Looked up from germline, CDR1 is SGHRS and CDR2 is YFSETQ. The CDR3 is 15 residues long. Trimming took off 6 bases at V and 2 bases at J, with 15 bases between the two ends.

This chain connects TRBV7-3 to TRBJ2-7; no reliable D call. The CDR3 sequence is 14 residues long. The V and J ends lost 2 bases and 2 bases respectively, with 10 bases between them. In germline, CDR1 is SGHTA, CDR2 FQGTGA. This CDR3 reads CASSLGGPTYEQYF. In nucleotides, the CDR3 is TGTGCCAGCAGCTTAGGTGGGCCGACCTACGAGCAGTACTTC.

V and J are TRBV18 and TRBJ1-1; TRBD1 aligns across 7 bases. Germline V gene sequence: CDR1 KGHSH, CDR2 LQKENI. V dropped 4 bases and J dropped 3; count of bases not matched to a gene: 5. This CDR3 has 14 amino acids. The CDR3 sequence is CASSRTGADTEAFF. The CDR3 DNA reads TGTGCCAGCTCACGTACAGGGGCCGACACTGAAGCTTTCTTT. The complete variable domain, with remaining parts taken from reference TRBV18 and TRBJ1-1, reads NAGVMQNPRHLVRRRGQEARLRCSPMKGHSHVYWYRQLPEEGLKFMVYLQKENIIDESGMPKERFSAEFPKEGPSILRIQQVVRGDSAAYFCASSRTGADTEAFFGQGTRLTVV.

The rearrangement joins TRBV5-6 to TRBJ2-7, with TRBD1 identical over 8 bases. The J segment lost 4 bases and the V segment lost 2 bases, leaving 2 bases of the junction unmatched. The CDR3 sequence is 13 residues long. The germline CDR1 and CDR2 sequences are SGHDT and YYEEEE. The CDR3 loop is CASSFRTGYEQYF. CDR3 nucleotides: TGTGCCAGCAGCTTCAGGACAGGGTACGAGCAGTACTTC.

V usage is TRBV30 and J usage is TRBJ1-2; 10 bases are shared with TRBD1. The CDR3 loop spans 14 amino acids. After removal of 1 base from V and 9 bases from J, the junction contained 8 bases not matched to a gene. Germline CDR1 reads GTSNPN; CDR2 reads SVGIG (reference sequence). The CDR3 reads CAWSDLTGGLSYTF. DNA for the CDR3: TGTGCCTGGAGTGACCTGACAGGGGGCTTGAGCTACACCTTC.

This clone has a handful of counts. The chain combines TRBV30 with TRBJ1-2; D perhaps matches TRBD1 (6 bases). The length of the CDR3 is 15 residues. V was trimmed by 5 bases and J by 4 bases, leaving 20 bases between them. CDR1 GTSNPN and CDR2 SVGIG come from the germline V gene (reference sequence). DNA for the CDR3: TGTGCCTGGGGGAACCGCGCTGAAGGGGGCTATGGCTACACCTTC. Its protein product is CAWGNRAEGGYGYTF.

Written as DNA, the CDR3 is TGTGCCAGTACCTTGGACAGGTACTTAGGCTATGGCTACACCTTC. This gives the protein CASTLDRYLGYGYTF. The chain links TRBV19 to TRBJ1-2; 7 bases fit TRBD1. Trimming cost V 7 bases and J 4 bases; bases outside gene matches: 12. The CDR3 extends over 15 amino acids. From germline, CDR1 is LNHDA and CDR2 SQIVND (reference sequence).

Only one count was recorded for this clone. The chain joins TRBV6-5 to TRBJ2-5, with 9 bases that match TRBD2. CDR1 is MNHEY and CDR2 is SVGAGI in the germline V gene. Losses at the gene ends were 2 bases for V and 3 bases for J; bases not matched to a gene: 1. The CDR3 is 14 residues long. The CDR3 here is CASSYRLAEETQYF. The CDR3 DNA reads TGTGCCAGCAGTTACCGACTAGCGGAAGAGACCCAGTACTTC.

The V gene is TRBV7-2, the J gene TRBJ2-7; 7 bases line up with TRBD1. CDR3 size: 15 residues. V shed 1 base, J shed 4 bases, and the junction held 7 bases outside the gene matches. Germline assignment: CDR1 SGHTA and CDR2 FQGNSA. The CDR3 coding sequence is TGTGCCAGCAGCTTAGTCGAGACAGGGTTTTACGAGCAGTACTTC. Translating gives CASSLVETGFYEQYF.

This clone was observed a single time. J is TRBJ2-4 and V is TRBV7-3; TRBD1 agrees at 8 bases. Trimming took 1 base from V and 8 from J; bases not matched to a gene: 4. This CDR3 contains 14 residues. Germline V lookup: CDR1 SGHTA, CDR2 FQGTGA. The CDR3 loop reads CASSLSGQGDIQYF. Here the CDR3 DNA reads TGTGCCAGCAGCTTAAGTGGACAGGGCGACATTCAGTACTTC.

This chain joins TRBV5-4 and TRBJ2-2; tentative D call: TRBD1 (6 bases). Trimming removed 0 bases at V and 4 bases at J, with 10 bases between. The CDR3 is 15 residues long. Germline V gene lookup returns CDR1 SGHNT and CDR2 YYREEE (reference sequence). The DNA for the CDR3 is TGTGCCAGCAGCTTGGCGGGACAAATCACCGGGGAGCTGTTTTTT. This gives the protein CASSLAGQITGELFF.

The chain joins TRBV12-5 to TRBJ2-5; TRBD2 aligns across 7 bases. V shed 1 base, J shed 4 bases, and the junction held 0 bases outside the gene matches. The CDR3 runs to 13 residues. The germline CDR1 and CDR2 sequences are LGHNT and FRNRAP. DNA for the CDR3: TGTGCTAGTGGTTTGGCGGGGGGAGAGACCCAGTACTTC. This sequence encodes CASGLAGGETQYF.

The chain is built from TRBV19 and TRBJ2-1; 7 nucleotides line up with TRBD2. The germline CDR1 and CDR2 sequences are LNHDA and SQIVND (reference sequence). The CDR3 has 15 residues. The trim removed 3 bases at V and 8 bases at J, leaving 10 bases unmatched. In nucleotides, the CDR3 is TGTGCCAGTAGTATGCGTGGCGGGAGTATCTATGAGCAGTTCTTC. Protein sequence: CASSMRGGSIYEQFF.

This clone has a single count. The gene calls are TRBV10-2 and TRBJ2-3; 13 bases line up with TRBD2. CDR1 and CDR2 (germline): WSHSY, SAAADI. The CDR3 sequence is 15 residues long. Trimming at V came to 7 bases and at J to 5 bases, leaving 6 bases not matched to a gene. CDR3 residues: CASTLLAGGLDTQYF. In DNA form, the CDR3 reads TGCGCCAGCACCCTACTAGCGGGGGGGCTAGATACGCAGTATTTT.

V gene TRBV4-2 combines with J gene TRBJ2-1, with 11 bases fitting TRBD2. With V trimmed by 0 bases and J by 4 bases, 14 bases remained unmatched. Germline V CDR1 and CDR2: LGHNA, YNFKEQ. The length of the CDR3 is 20 residues. The CDR3 DNA follows: TGTGCCAGCAGCCAAGAACGGGGACTAGCGGATCAATCGGGATACAATGAGCAGTTCTTC. Its translation is CASSQERGLADQSGYNEQFF.

The chain uses TRBV6-5 and TRBJ1-1, with TRBD1 as a possible D gene (5 bases). The CDR3 extends over 11 amino acids. With 8 bases removed from V and 10 bases from J, the gap between germline ends came to 14 bases. Germline CDR1 MNHEY, CDR2 SVGAGI. The CDR3 DNA reads as TGTGCCAGCGCCGGGGGAGGCGGAGCTTTCTTT. Amino acid sequence: CASAGGGGAFF.

V usage is TRBV19 and J usage is TRBJ1-3, with D unclear. This CDR3 contains 15 residues. The V end was cut by 1 base, the J end by 0 bases, with 7 bases between. The V gene's germline CDR1 is LNHDA and CDR2 SQIVND (reference sequence). Here the CDR3 reads CASSIVASSGNTIYF. Written as DNA, the CDR3 is TGTGCCAGTAGTATAGTAGCCAGCTCTGGAAACACCATATATTTT.

The chain has TRBV24-1 and TRBJ2-3; D gene ambiguous. V dropped 5 bases and J dropped 0 bases, with 14 bases sitting between them. The CDR3 is 16 residues long. Germline lookup yields CDR1 KGHDR and CDR2 SFDVKD. The CDR3 DNA is TGTGCCACCAGTGCCCCCCTAGGTCGAAGCACAGATACGCAGTATTTT. It specifies CATSAPLGRSTDTQYF.

This chain connects TRBV14 to TRBJ2-3, with D possibly TRBD2 on 5 matching bases. CDR3 length equals 15 residues. V lost 1 base and J 6 bases, leaving 14 bases between the germline ends. Germline V CDR1 and CDR2: SGHDN, FVKESK. CDR3 region: CASSQVTGYGDTQYF. The CDR3 bases are TGTGCCAGCAGCCAAGTGACGGGGTACGGGGATACGCAGTATTTT.

The V and J genes are TRBV9 and TRBJ1-1; D not certain. V lost 4 bases and J 5 bases, leaving 15 bases between the germline ends. Germline V CDR1 and CDR2: SGDLS, YYNGEE. The CDR3 length is 14 residues. CDR3 bases: TGTGCCAGCAGCCCCGCCCCCTTTCGGACTGAAGCTTTCTTT. It is translated as CASSPAPFRTEAFF.

Here the CDR3 reads CASGLPSAGVGNTIYF. CDR3 coding DNA: TGTGCTAGTGGTTTACCAAGCGCCGGGGTTGGAAACACCATATATTTT. This chain connects TRBV12-5 to TRBJ1-3; D not certain. Germline V CDR1 and CDR2: LGHNT, FRNRAP. Trimming cost V 3 bases and J 3 bases, with 15 bases left between them. The CDR3 consists of 16 residues.

The chain links TRBV13 to TRBJ2-5; a possible D gene is TRBD2 (6 bases). Per germline, CDR1 PRHDT and CDR2 FYEKMQ (reference sequence). The CDR3 contains 15 residues. Deletions cut 4 bases from V and 5 bases from J, with 17 bases between. Here the CDR3 reads CASSSRPGGWETQYF. CDR3 coding DNA: TGTGCCAGCAGCTCCCGTCCTGGGGGGTGGGAGACCCAGTACTTC.

The chain links TRBV12-3 or TRBV12-4 to TRBJ2-3, with D possibly matching TRBD2 (6 bases). The CDR3 consists of 12 residues. Between the trimmed V and J ends, which lost 6 bases and 6 bases, there was a span of 10 bases. The CDR3 nucleotides read TGTGCCAGCAGCCGGGGGTACGATACGCAGTATTTT. Encoded protein: CASSRGYDTQYF.

The chain has TRBV19 and TRBJ2-3; 11 positions agree with TRBD2. This CDR3 is built from 16 residues. Germline CDR1 reads LNHDA; CDR2 reads SQIVND (reference sequence). Trimming cost V 7 bases and J 2 bases; bases outside gene matches: 8. CDR3 in DNA: TGTGCCAGTAACAGACTAGCGGGGACCCACACAGATACGCAGTATTTT. This encodes CASNRLAGTHTDTQYF.

The chain uses TRBV25-1 and TRBJ2-2; 7 bases map to TRBD2. CDR3 length equals 16 residues. Germline V gene lookup returns CDR1 MGHDK and CDR2 SYGVNS. The junction had 5 bases not matched to a gene; V was cut back by 1 base and J by 3 bases. The chain's CDR3 is CASSEFGGSYTGELFF. The CDR3 DNA reads as TGTGCCAGCAGTGAATTCGGCGGGAGTTACACCGGGGAGCTGTTTTTT.